This TCR beta chain emerged from a study of blood T cells in healthy people across ages. Study details: About one barcoded beta molecule was captured per two T cells (by template switching). Study-level findings and limits: Per million T cells, TCR beta diversity dropped about linearly as age rose. Changes in expanded clonotypes were possibly confounded, as the CMV status of donors was unknown.

A J-beta primer mix and a sample-barcoded 5' primer were used in a second PCR of about 6 to 12 cycles. Any given sample supplied a minimum of 2.5 million CDR3-containing paired-end reads. From the 5' RACE reads, TCRdb called clonotypes with MiXCR, one entry per CDR3 protein. In the table there are fewer than 800,000 distinct CDR3 sequences, about a third of which are singletons. This CDR3 comprises 15 residues. Germline CDR1 SGDLS, CDR2 YYNGEE. As concerns this clonotype: Antigen: not known. At one end, the junction sequence differs from germline, possibly due to a read error.

This TCR derives from a woman of 80 years or more in good health. The specimen was blood. V usage is TRBV9 and J usage is TRBJ1-2; perhaps TRBD1 as D (5 bases). CDR3 nucleotide sequence: TGTGTCAGCAGCCCCCGGGACGGGGAGTACTATGGCTACACCTTC. Amino acid sequence: CVSSPRDGEYYGYTF.